The text below deals with one T cell receptor (beta chain). Using immunoSEQ multiplex PCR, the repertoire was profiled, and TCRdb retains in-frame clones only, with some absent. The sample includes roughly 50,000 clones, less than 90% of them seen just once. Losses at the gene ends were 2 bases for V and 5 bases for J; bases not matched to a gene: 11. This CDR3 spans 18 amino acids. CDR1 is LNHDA and CDR2 is SQIVND in the germline V gene (reference sequence). The data are from a study of blood T cell repertoires in COVID-19. This chain uses TRBV19 with TRBJ2-3; 12 bases fit TRBD2. Sequencing was done on a sample of peripheral blood. The receptor's source is a human donor in a cohort sampled during active COVID-19. The CDR3 here is CASSIPRASGGAGDTQYF. CDR3 DNA sequence: TGTGCCAGTAGTATACCCAGGGCTAGCGGGGGGGCCGGAGATACGCAGTATTTT. Looking up the rest from reference TRBV19 and TRBJ2-3 gives the full variable domain: DGGITQSPKYLFRKEGQNVTLSCEQNLNHDAMYWYRQDPGQGLRLIYYSQIVNDFQKGDIAEGYSVSREKKESFPLTVTSAQKNPTAFYLCASSIPRASGGAGDTQYFGPGTRLTVL.